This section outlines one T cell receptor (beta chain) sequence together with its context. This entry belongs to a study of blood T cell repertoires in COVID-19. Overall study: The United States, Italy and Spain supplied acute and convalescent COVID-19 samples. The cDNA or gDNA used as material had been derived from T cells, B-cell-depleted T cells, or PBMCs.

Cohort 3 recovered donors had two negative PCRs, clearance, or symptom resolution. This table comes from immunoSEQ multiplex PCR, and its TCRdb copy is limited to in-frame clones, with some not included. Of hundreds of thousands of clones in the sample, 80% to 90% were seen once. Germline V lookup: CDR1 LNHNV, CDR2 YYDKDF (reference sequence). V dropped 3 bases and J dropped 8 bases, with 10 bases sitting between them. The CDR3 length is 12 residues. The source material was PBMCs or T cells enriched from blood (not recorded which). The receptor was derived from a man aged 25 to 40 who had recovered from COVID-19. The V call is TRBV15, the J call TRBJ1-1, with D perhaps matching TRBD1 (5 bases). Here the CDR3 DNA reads TGTGCCACCAGCAGCCTCAGGGAAGAAGCTTTCTTT. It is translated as CATSSLREEAFF.